The 9 T cell receptor beta chains given below trace back to one sample, sequenced in a study of T-cell memory formation after mild COVID-19. MiXCR, run by TCRdb on the 5' RACE reads, gives a single entry per CDR3 protein. The sample yields 250,000 or so distinct CDR3 sequences, 8% to 10% seen once. The sample was PBMCs or a T cell subset sorted from them (not recorded which). Source of these receptors: a man between 18 and 29 years old who had mild COVID-19 (a few samples of this study predate the infection). Cell type and time point are not known.

This clonotype was detected only a few times. The chain uses TRBV6-5 and TRBJ1-1; D call uncertain. The V gene lost 8 bases and the J gene lost 0 bases, with 10 bases spanning the gap. The germline V gene encodes CDR1 MNHEY and CDR2 SVGAGI. The CDR3 covers 13 residues. The CDR3 sequence is CASGGLMNTEAFF. The CDR3 DNA sequence: TGTGCCAGCGGAGGCTTAATGAACACTGAAGCTTTCTTT.

The chain links TRBV12-3 or TRBV12-4 to TRBJ1-1, with a possible D match to TRBD1 (5 bases). V gave up 3 bases and J gave up 6 bases, with 11 bases separating them. This CDR3 has 13 residues. DNA of the CDR3: TGTGCCAGCAGTTTTCTGGGGGTATCTGAAGCTTTCTTT. This codes for CASSFLGVSEAFF.

This clonotype was observed a handful of times. The CDR3 loop is CASRWTSGGASYNEQFF. CDR3 nucleotides: TGTGCCAGCAGGTGGACTAGCGGGGGGGCCTCCTACAATGAGCAGTTCTTC. The genes are TRBV12-3 or TRBV12-4 and TRBJ2-1; 15 nucleotides align to TRBD2. The CDR3 loop spans 17 amino acids. Losses at the gene ends were 6 bases for V and 0 bases for J; bases not matched to a gene: 3.

This clonotype was seen a few times. In nucleotides, the CDR3 is TGTGCCAGCAGCTCCATGACAGGGGTGGGCTATGGCTACACCTTC. As protein: CASSSMTGVGYGYTF. The rearrangement joins TRBV7-9 to TRBJ1-2, with 8 bases aligning to TRBD1. The CDR3 contains 15 residues. Looked up from germline, CDR1 is SEHNR and CDR2 is FQNEAQ (reference sequence). V shed 4 bases and J 4 bases; nucleotides not matched to a gene: 8.

The gene calls are TRBV7-6 and TRBJ2-7; perhaps TRBD1 as D (6 bases). V lost 1 base, J lost 5 bases, and 15 bases lay in between. Germline CDR1 SGHVS, CDR2 FNYEAQ. The CDR3 is 15 residues long. The CDR3 DNA follows: TGTGCCAGCAGCTTAGTTGTTCAGGGGCAAGACGAGCAGTACTTC. It codes for CASSLVVQGQDEQYF.

This chain links TRBV14 with TRBJ1-1; 9 bases fit TRBD1. The CDR3 consists of 19 residues. CDR1 and CDR2 from the germline V gene are SGHDN and FVKESK. The V and J ends lost 3 bases and 4 bases, in that order; junction bases with no gene match: 18. In DNA form, the CDR3 reads TGTGCCAGCAGCCAGCCCGAGTCCACCGCGGGACAGGGCACCACTGAAGCTTTCTTT. Its translation: CASSQPESTAGQGTTEAFF.

This clonotype has just one count. The chain is built from TRBV25-1 and TRBJ1-2, with a weak D call TRBD1 (5 bases). This CDR3 spans 14 amino acids. Trimming took off 2 bases at V and 6 bases at J, with 13 bases between the two ends. Germline-derived CDR1 and CDR2 are MGHDK and SYGVNS. The CDR3 bases are TGTGCCAGCAGTGAACCGTTAGGGACCCATGGCTACACCTTC. Translation: CASSEPLGTHGYTF.

The rearrangement links TRBV25-1 to TRBJ2-5; perhaps TRBD2 as D (6 bases). V lost 3 bases, J lost 4 bases, and 15 bases lay in between. Germline CDR1 MGHDK, CDR2 SYGVNS. The CDR3 covers 15 residues. CDR3 amino acids: CASSEAGGRGETQYF. The CDR3 DNA reads as TGTGCCAGCAGTGAGGCCGGAGGGCGTGGAGAGACCCAGTACTTC.

This clonotype has only a few counts. The genes are TRBV29-1 and TRBJ2-1; no reliable D call. The CDR3 totals 16 residues. Between the trimmed V and J ends, which lost 3 bases and 0 bases, there was a span of 15 bases. The V gene's germline CDR1 is SQVTM and CDR2 ANQGSEA. This CDR3 is CSVEKFYTRSYNEQFF. CDR3 coding DNA: TGCAGCGTTGAGAAATTCTACACTCGCTCCTACAATGAGCAGTTCTTC.